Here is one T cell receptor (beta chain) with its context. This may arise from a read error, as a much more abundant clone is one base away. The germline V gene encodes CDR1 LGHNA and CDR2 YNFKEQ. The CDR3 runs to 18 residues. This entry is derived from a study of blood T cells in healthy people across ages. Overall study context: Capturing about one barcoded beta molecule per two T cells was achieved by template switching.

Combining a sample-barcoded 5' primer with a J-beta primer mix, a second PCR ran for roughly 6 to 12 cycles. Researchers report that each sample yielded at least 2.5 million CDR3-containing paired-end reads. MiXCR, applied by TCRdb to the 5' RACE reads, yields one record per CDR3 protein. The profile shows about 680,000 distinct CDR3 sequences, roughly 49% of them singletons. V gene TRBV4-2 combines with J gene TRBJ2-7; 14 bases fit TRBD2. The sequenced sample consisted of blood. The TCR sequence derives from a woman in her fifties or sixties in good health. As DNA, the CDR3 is TGTGCCATCAGCCAAGAAGGGGGACTAGCGGGAGCTGGGTACGAGCAGTACTTC. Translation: CAISQEGGLAGAGYEQYF.